The source of this TCR beta chain is a study of cytomegalovirus exposure and HLA in healthy donors (dated by TCRdb to the late 2010s). Regarding the research as a whole: An earlier analysis of several hundred of the donors reported more than 250 Gb of sequence data and 120 million or so unique TCR beta sequences from 190 million or so T cells. Roughly 300 gigabases of sequencing data and tens of millions of unique TCR sequences were included in an early release covering under 650 HLA-typed donors. Of the 300 to 400 genotyped donors, around 81% fell in the genetic ancestry cluster associated with self-reported Caucasian donors. The study aimed to test whether cataloging public T cell receptors could reveal signatures of past pathogen exposure. The study profiled the T cell repertoires of about 720 subjects by immunosequencing and related them to cytomegalovirus serostatus. A separate validation cohort of 100 to 150 different subjects was used in addition to the roughly 620-subject first cohort. The study combined high-throughput TCR immunosequencing, statistical association of individual TCRs with disease status, and machine learning to predict cytomegalovirus infection status. In a later analysis, previously published TCR beta repertoires from several hundred donors were re-analyzed and high-resolution HLA genotyping was added so that TCR occurrence patterns could be studied. In the later analysis, no new phenotypic data were used to find candidate immune exposures; instead, reliance was placed on TCR beta sequences and their occurrence across donors. In an earlier analysis of 550 to 700 of the donors, high-throughput TCR beta sequencing was used to judge whether each TCR beta V gene segment behaved as functional or pseudogenic. Donor age, sex, ethnicity and CMV serostatus were collected together with the repertoire data. A later genetic analysis took genome-wide SNP genotypes for about 65% of the 666 donors and used that subset as a discovery cohort. All discovery cohort repertoires had been generated using a single sequencing platform. Both class I and class II loci were covered by HLA typing, at four-digit resolution. The number of donors typed differed by locus, with roughly 620-640 for A, B, C, DRB1 and DQB1, around 560 for DQA1, some 570 for DPA1, and about 450 for DPB1. Five DR-DQ haplotypes were treated as single units for association and clustering because of strong linkage in the cohort. Across 300 to 400 genotyped donors of the cohort, an average of about 250,000 unique TCR beta nucleotide sequences per donor were sequenced, and roughly 20% of those sequences were non-productive.

The germline V gene (reference sequence) gives CDR1 as SGHNT and CDR2 as YYREEE. Trimming removed 0 bases from V and 7 bases from J, leaving 23 bases between the germline ends. The CDR3 covers 17 residues, taking in both the cysteine and the phenylalanine. Only the CDR3 region is kept as DNA, spanning 51 bases read in frame from base 1. Receptor amplification or capture employed the immunoSEQ multiplex PCR assay. The multiplex PCR relied on a mix of 60 forward primers for TCR Vbeta segments and 13 reverse primers for TCR Jbeta segments. Amplification of the CDR3 region of rearranged TCR beta genes was performed with a multiplex PCR assay on genomic DNA. The Illumina HiSeq System was used to sequence the amplified TCR beta libraries as 87-base-pair reads. The original methods were these. In a later analysis, some 80 million unique TCR beta chains were counted across the approximately 640 repertoires, and roughly 11 million of these chains were shared by at least two donors. To remove PCR and sequencing errors, raw reads were error-corrected and collapsed into unique sequences using a nearest-neighbor algorithm that merged closely related sequences. V, D and J gene segments were assigned by aligning CDR3 sequences to IMGT reference sequences. For a sequence to be retained, a match of at least six nucleotides was required to both a V gene segment and a J gene segment. A rearrangement counted as productive if the CDR3 had no stop codons and remained in frame with V and J, and every other rearrangement counted as non-productive. CDR3 was defined by IMGT convention, running from the second conserved V-encoded cysteine to the conserved J-encoded phenylalanine. In an earlier analysis of just under 600 of the donors, sequences lacking an unambiguous match to a single V gene segment were excluded. An earlier analysis of 587 of the donors called V segments functional above 56.7% productive rearrangements and segregating when the between-donor standard deviation exceeded 5%. A statistical classification framework was built to diagnose cytomegalovirus status from the catalog of TCR beta chain sequences. V and J gene assignment, in a later analysis, came from comparing TCR nucleotide sequences with IMGT/GENE-DB human TR gene sequences. The TCRdist pipeline was used in a later analysis to assign CDR3 sequences and most-parsimonious VDJ recombination scenarios. In a later analysis, each TCR beta chain was defined by its CDR3 amino acid sequence together with its V-gene family, and reads without a unique V-gene family were excluded. As a way to deal with suspected cross-contamination and a sequencing artifact, a later analysis dropped hundreds of nucleotide sequences that were highly shared and had low generation probability. In a later analysis, a clonal expansion index was calculated for each public chain from normalized within-repertoire ranks of inferred template counts. Generation probabilities in a later analysis came from a VDJ recombination model fitted to out-of-frame rearrangements, and those results were checked against IGoR. In a later analysis, hypergeometric tests were used to score TCR-TCR, TCR-HLA and TCR-CMV co-occurrence, with a repertoire-size bias correction applied to TCR pairs. To estimate false discovery rates, a later analysis permuted the HLA or CMV assignments 20 times. A later analysis grouped co-occurring TCRs with DBSCAN, adding TCRdist sequence similarity when clustering within HLA-allele-positive subsets. Repertoires with fewer than 30,000 or more than 120,000 public chains, plus five repertoires with anomalous nucleotide sharing, were excluded from co-occurrence clustering. TCRdb took this table from immuneACCESS and kept in-frame rearrangements with V and J called. Such tables lack part of the clones; where checked against another copy, unresolved V genes explain under half of the gap, and the rest is unexplained. That table is the source of V, J and clone size, and D and trimming were worked out from the DNA. The sample records over 150,000 clones, roughly four fifths of which are singletons. Together, the top ten hold 4.3% of the sample.

The cohort consisted of hundreds of healthy bone marrow donors. At the time of sampling, all cohort members were nominally healthy, though unrecorded immune exposures were likely present. The donor was CMV seronegative and belonged to the group of more than 300 seronegative cohort members. A peripheral blood sample was collected from each donor, and TCR beta sequencing was performed on peripheral blood mononuclear cells. Genomic DNA extraction from the blood cell samples was performed with the Qiagen DNeasy Blood Extraction Kit. Beyond this particular receptor, the publication reports: Compared with the roughly 700-donor mean, donors in an Asian-associated ancestry cluster had fewer N-insertions in productive TCRs, according to a later genetic analysis. V-gene and J-gene trimming of TCR beta chains was associated with a missense DCLRE1C variant in a later genetic analysis, and the association was replicated in an independent cohort. A later analysis found that most CMV-associated TCR beta chains appeared HLA-restricted, with HLA associations seemingly driven largely by CMV exposure. At a false discovery rate of 0.05, a later analysis linked approximately 18,000 TCR beta sequences to specific HLA alleles. This cohort had only TCR beta chains sequenced, and the lack of alpha or paired-chain data limited which features could be detected. A group of highly shared sequence variants was considered likely to be a technical artifact of the sequencing pipeline. When HLA alleles, especially DR and DQ, strongly co-occurred, attributing TCR associations to individual alleles was difficult. HLA typing was unavailable for some donors at each locus, so association tests used only the typed subset. Immune exposure information for the cohort was limited to CMV serostatus. The study listed 170 or so TCR beta chains as associated with cytomegalovirus. The authors suggested that the approach could potentially be generalized to other disease states and immunological phenotypes. In a later analysis, TCR association rates were found to vary across HLA loci, with the most associated TCRs seen for DRB1 alleles and the fewest for HLA-C alleles. In a later analysis, HLA-associated TCR beta chains were found to be more clonally expanded and to have lower generation probabilities than equally common non-associated chains. Linkage disequilibrium might explain the correlated functional status among segregating V segments, but an unknown experimental factor could not be ruled out. Cytomegalovirus status was reported to be diagnosed by the classifier with high specificity and sensitivity in both the original and validation cohorts. Roughly uniform sequencing depth across donors was assumed in presence/absence analyses, although this assumption may not hold. Three of the identified cytomegalovirus-associated TCR beta chains were confirmed in vitro to be specific for cytomegalovirus antigens. An earlier analysis of around 600 of the donors showed that most TCR beta V segments appeared in productive rearrangements either about 87% or about 30% of the time, which broadly matched IMGT annotations. A further reported finding was that TCR beta sequences accurately predicted the HLA-A and HLA-B alleles for most subjects in the first cohort. According to a later analysis, parvovirus B19, influenza, CMV and Epstein-Barr virus appeared linked to several top co-occurrence clusters. Most TCR sequences were seen in very few donors, while some public TCRs were found in many individuals. The earlier analysis of nearly 600 of the donors excluded 15 to 20 rarely observed V segments, including chromosome 9 orphons, because counts were too low. Because the 87-base-pair reads could not distinguish some IMGT-functional V segments, including TRBV6-2 and TRBV6-3, those segments were excluded.

As regards this clone: The antigen this receptor binds is unknown. No quality values exist for individual bases; no much larger clone is one base distant.

Sequencing was done on a sample of PBMCs. The receptor's source is a man in his forties in good health and CMV-seronegative. The sequence joins TRBV5-4 to TRBJ2-7; matching of 9 bases hints at TRBD2 as the D gene. The DNA is TGTGCCAGCAGCTTGGGGCGGGAGGGACAGGTGCTTCTAGAGCAGTACTTC. Translation gives CASSLGREGQVLLEQYF.